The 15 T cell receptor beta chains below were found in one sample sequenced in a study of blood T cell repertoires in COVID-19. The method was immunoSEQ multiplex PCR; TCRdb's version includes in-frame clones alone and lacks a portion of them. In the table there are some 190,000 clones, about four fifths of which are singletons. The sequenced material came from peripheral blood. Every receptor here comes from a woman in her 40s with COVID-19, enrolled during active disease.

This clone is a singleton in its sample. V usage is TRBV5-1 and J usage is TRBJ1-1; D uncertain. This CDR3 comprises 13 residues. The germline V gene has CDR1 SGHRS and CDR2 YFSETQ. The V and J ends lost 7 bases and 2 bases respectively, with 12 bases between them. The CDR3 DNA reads TGCGCCAGCGCCCTGGAGGTAAACACTGAAGCTTTCTTT. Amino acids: CASALEVNTEAFF.

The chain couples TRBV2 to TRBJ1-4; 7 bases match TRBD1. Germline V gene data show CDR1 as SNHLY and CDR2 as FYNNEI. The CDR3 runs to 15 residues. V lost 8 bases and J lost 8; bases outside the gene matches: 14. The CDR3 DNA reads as TGTGCCAGCCGAGCACTTACAGGGGCAGGCGAAAAACTGTTTTTT. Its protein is CASRALTGAGEKLFF.

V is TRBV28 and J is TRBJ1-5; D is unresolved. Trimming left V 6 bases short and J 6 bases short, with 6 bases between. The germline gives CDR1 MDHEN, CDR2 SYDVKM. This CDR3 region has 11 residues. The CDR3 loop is CASSMSQPQHF. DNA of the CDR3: TGTGCCAGCAGCATGAGTCAGCCCCAGCATTTT.

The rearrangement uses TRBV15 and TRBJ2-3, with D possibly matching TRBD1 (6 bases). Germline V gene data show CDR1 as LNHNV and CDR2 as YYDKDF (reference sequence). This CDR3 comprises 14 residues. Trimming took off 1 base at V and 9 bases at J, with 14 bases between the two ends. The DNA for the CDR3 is TGTGCCACCAGCAGAGCGGACAGTCCGAAGACGCAGTATTTT. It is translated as CATSRADSPKTQYF.

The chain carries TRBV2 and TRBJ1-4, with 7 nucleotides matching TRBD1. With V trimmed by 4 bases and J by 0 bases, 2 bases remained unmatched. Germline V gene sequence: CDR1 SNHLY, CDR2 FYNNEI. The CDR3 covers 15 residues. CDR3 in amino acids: CASSGQGTTNEKLFF. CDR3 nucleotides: TGTGCCAGCAGTGGACAGGGAACAACTAATGAAAAACTGTTTTTT.

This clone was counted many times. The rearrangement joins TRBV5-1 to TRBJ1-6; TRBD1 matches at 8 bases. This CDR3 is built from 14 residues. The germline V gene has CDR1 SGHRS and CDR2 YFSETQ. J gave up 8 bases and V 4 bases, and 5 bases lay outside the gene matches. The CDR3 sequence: CASSQGALDSPLHF. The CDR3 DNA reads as TGCGCCAGCAGCCAGGGGGCTCTAGATTCACCCCTCCACTTT.

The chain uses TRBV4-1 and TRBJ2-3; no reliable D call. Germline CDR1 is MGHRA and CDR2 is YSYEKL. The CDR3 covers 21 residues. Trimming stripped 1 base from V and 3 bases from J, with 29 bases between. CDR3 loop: CASSQVAPRVGAQSTTDTQYF. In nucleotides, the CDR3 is TGCGCCAGCAGCCAAGTGGCCCCCCGGGTCGGAGCGCAGAGTACGACAGATACGCAGTATTTT.

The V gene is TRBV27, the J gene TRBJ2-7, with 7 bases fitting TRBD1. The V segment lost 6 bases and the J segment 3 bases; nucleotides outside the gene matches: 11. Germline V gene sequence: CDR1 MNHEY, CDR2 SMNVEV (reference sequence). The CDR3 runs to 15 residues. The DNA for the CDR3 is TGTGCCAGCAGCTCCCCAAGGGGGCAAGGCTACGAGCAGTACTTC. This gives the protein CASSSPRGQGYEQYF.

CDR3 nucleotides: TGTGCCACCAGCAGAGATAGAGGGGAGACCCAGTACTTC. This sequence encodes CATSRDRGETQYF. The V gene is TRBV15, the J gene TRBJ2-5, with D perhaps matching TRBD2 (5 bases). The CDR3 runs to 13 residues. Trimming cost V 0 bases and J 5 bases, with 7 bases left between them. Germline loops: CDR1 LNHNV, CDR2 YYDKDF (reference sequence).

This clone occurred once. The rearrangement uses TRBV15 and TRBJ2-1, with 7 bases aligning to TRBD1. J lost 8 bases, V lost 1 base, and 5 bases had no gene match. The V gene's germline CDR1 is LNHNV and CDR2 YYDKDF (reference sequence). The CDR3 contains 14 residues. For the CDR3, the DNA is TGTGCCACCAGCAGAGGAACAGGGGTCTATGAGCAGTTCTTC. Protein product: CATSRGTGVYEQFF.

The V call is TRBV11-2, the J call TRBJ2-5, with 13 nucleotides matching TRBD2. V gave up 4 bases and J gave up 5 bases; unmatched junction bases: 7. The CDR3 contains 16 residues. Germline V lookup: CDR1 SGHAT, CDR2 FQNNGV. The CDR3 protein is CASSSLAGGLRETQYF. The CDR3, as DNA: TGTGCCAGCAGCTCACTAGCGGGAGGGCTTCGGGAGACCCAGTACTTC.

The CDR3 is CASSQGVGEKLFF. The CDR3 DNA is TGTGCCAGCAGCCAGGGGGTGGGAGAAAAACTGTTTTTT. This chain connects TRBV7-3 to TRBJ1-4, with 7 bases identical to TRBD1. The V gene end was trimmed by 5 bases and the J gene end by 8 bases; junction bases not matched to a gene: 5. The CDR3 extends over 13 amino acids. Germline values: CDR1 SGHTA, CDR2 FQGTGA.

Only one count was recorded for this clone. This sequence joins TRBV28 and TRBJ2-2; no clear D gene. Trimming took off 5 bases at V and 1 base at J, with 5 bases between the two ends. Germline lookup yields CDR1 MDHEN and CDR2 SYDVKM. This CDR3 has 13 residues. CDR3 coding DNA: TGTGCCAGCAGTCCAGGGAACACCGGGGAGCTGTTTTTT. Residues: CASSPGNTGELFF.

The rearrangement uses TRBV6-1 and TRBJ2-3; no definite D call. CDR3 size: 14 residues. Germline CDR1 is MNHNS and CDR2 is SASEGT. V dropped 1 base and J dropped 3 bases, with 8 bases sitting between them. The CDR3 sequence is CASSEGSATDTQYF. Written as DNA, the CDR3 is TGTGCCAGCAGTGAAGGGAGCGCTACAGATACGCAGTATTTT.

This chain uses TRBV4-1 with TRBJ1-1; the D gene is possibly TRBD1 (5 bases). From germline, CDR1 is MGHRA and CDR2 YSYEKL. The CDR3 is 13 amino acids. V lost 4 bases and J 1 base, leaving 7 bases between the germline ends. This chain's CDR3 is CASSRDRNTEAFF. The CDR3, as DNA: TGCGCCAGCAGCCGCGACAGGAACACTGAAGCTTTCTTT.